A single sample gave rise to the 16 T cell receptor beta chains below, sequenced in a study of T cells in Graves' hyperthyroidism and ophthalmopathy (dated by TCRdb to between 2018 and 2021). Receptor libraries were prepared by multiplex PCR. Sequencing relied on an Illumina HiSeq 2000. Amplification of TCR beta CDR3 regions was carried out from RNA transcripts. For the first round of RT-PCR on the TCR CDR3, the HTBI primer set was used together with the Qiagen OneStep RT-PCR kit. TCRdb itself trimmed the public reads at Q25 with fastp, ran MiXCR and retained productive beta chains. A single entry per CDR3 protein holds the most common genes and DNA from its merged rows. The sample data list hundreds of thousands of distinct CDR3 sequences, and 17% of these were observed just once. 17% of the sample lies in the top ten. Sample: blood. The receptors were gathered from a woman between 18 and 29 years old with Graves' ophthalmopathy.

The chain employs TRBV9 and TRBJ1-3; 10 positions agree with TRBD1. V shed 3 bases, J shed 1 base, and the junction held 7 bases outside the gene matches. CDR3 length equals 17 residues. CDR1 and CDR2 (germline): SGDLS, YYNGEE. The CDR3 region has the DNA TGTGCCAGCAGCGCCCCGGGACAGGGGACATCTGGAAACACCATATATTTT. Its protein is CASSAPGQGTSGNTIYF.

This clonotype was counted at least ten times. The chain uses TRBV30 and TRBJ1-6; D unresolved. The CDR3 spans 13 residues. Trimming stripped 4 bases from V and 4 bases from J, with 8 bases between. Germline CDR1 reads GTSNPN; CDR2 reads SVGIG (reference sequence). The CDR3 is CAWMGKYNSPLHF. The CDR3 DNA follows: TGTGCCTGGATGGGGAAATATAATTCACCCCTCCACTTT.

This clonotype turned up a few times. The chain employs TRBV19 and TRBJ1-1, with a weak D call TRBD1 (5 bases). CDR1 and CDR2 from the germline V gene are LNHDA and SQIVND (reference sequence). V lost 2 bases, J lost 0 bases, and 10 bases lay in between. The CDR3 spans 15 residues. The CDR3 is CASSISGFMNTEAFF. The CDR3 DNA is TGTGCCAGTAGTATATCAGGGTTCATGAACACTGAAGCTTTCTTT.

This clonotype was detected only once. The CDR3 loop reads CASSLGGRARRGETQYF. The DNA for the CDR3 is TGTGCCAGCAGCTTAGGGGGGCGAGCGCGGAGGGGAGAGACCCAGTACTTC. This chain joins TRBV7-9 and TRBJ2-5; D assignment may be TRBD1 or TRBD2 (6 bases each). V dropped 1 base and J dropped 4 bases, with 19 bases sitting between them. The V gene's germline CDR1 is SEHNR and CDR2 FQNEAQ (reference sequence). CDR3 length: 17 residues.

This clonotype was seen more than once but under ten times. The chain joins TRBV7-9 to TRBJ2-2; 8 nucleotides line up with TRBD2. Germline V gives CDR1 SEHNR, CDR2 FQNEAQ (reference sequence). Trimming removed 5 bases from V and 4 bases from J; junction bases left unmatched: 9. The CDR3 has 16 amino acids. The CDR3, as DNA: TGTGCCAGCAGCCCCGGGAGGGATGGGTCCACCGGGGAGCTGTTTTTT. Translation gives CASSPGRDGSTGELFF.

This clonotype was found many times. The chain recombines TRBV30 with TRBJ2-7; D is ambiguous. This CDR3 has 13 amino acids. V was shortened by 0 bases and J by 2 bases, with 8 bases between the two germline ends. CDR1 GTSNPN and CDR2 SVGIG come from the germline V gene (reference sequence). CDR3 in amino acids: CAWSVTQAYEQYF. CDR3 coding DNA: TGTGCCTGGAGTGTTACTCAAGCCTACGAGCAGTACTTC.

The chain is built from TRBV20-1 and TRBJ2-7, with D possibly being TRBD2 (6 bases). The CDR3 runs to 14 residues. V gave up 4 bases and J gave up 1 base, with 14 bases separating them. CDR1 is DFQATT, CDR2 SNEGSKA, per germline (reference sequence). CDR3 sequence reads: CSAIHGTSSYEQYF. The CDR3 bases are TGCAGTGCTATACATGGGACTTCTTCCTACGAGCAGTACTTC.

This clonotype was seen a handful of times. The chain employs TRBV7-3 and TRBJ1-1; D is unresolved. Germline CDR1 SGHTA, CDR2 FQGTGA. Trimming left V 4 bases short and J 0 bases short, with 18 bases between. This CDR3 region has 17 residues. The chain's CDR3 is CASSSTAPSWMNTEAFF. The CDR3 DNA reads as TGTGCCAGCAGCTCAACAGCCCCAAGTTGGATGAACACTGAAGCTTTCTTT. Looking up the rest from reference TRBV7-3 and TRBJ1-1 gives the full variable domain: GAGVSQTPSNKVTEKGKYVELRCDPISGHTALYWYRQSLGQGPEFLIYFQGTGAADDSGLPNDRFFAVRPEGSVSTLKIQRTERGDSAVYLCASSSTAPSWMNTEAFFGQGTRLTVV.

The rearrangement uses TRBV29-1 and TRBJ2-3; 12 bases agree with TRBD2. CDR3 length: 16 amino acids. With 6 bases clipped from V and 6 bases from J, the junction kept 13 bases outside the gene matches. Germline CDR1 is SQVTM and CDR2 is ANQGSEA. CDR3 nucleotide sequence: TGCAGCGTCGAGCCTATGACTAGCGGGGGTCAGGATACGCAGTATTTT. As protein: CSVEPMTSGGQDTQYF.

This clonotype has more than one count but fewer than ten. The junction does not match germline at one end; this may be a read error. This chain connects TRBV10-3 to TRBJ1-2, with TRBD1 matching over 10 bases. Germline V lookup: CDR1 ENHRY, CDR2 SYGVKD. This CDR3 has 14 residues. The CDR3 DNA is TGTGCCATCAGCTCGGGACAGGGGAACTATAGCTACACCTTC. Translation: CAISSGQGNYSYTF.

A note on this clonotype: With a much larger clone just one base away, this may be a read error. The J gene is TRBJ2-1, the V gene TRBV7-3; D perhaps matches TRBD2 (5 bases). V lost 3 bases, J lost 6 bases, and 9 bases lay in between. The CDR3 totals 13 residues. CDR1 and CDR2 from the germline V gene are SGHTA and FQGTGA. CDR3 sequence (DNA): TGTGCCAGCAGCTTTCTAGGGAGCAATGAGCAGTTCTTC. It translates to CASSFLGSNEQFF.

This chain uses TRBV5-1 with TRBJ1-1; 9 nucleotides line up with TRBD1. The J segment lost 6 bases and the V segment lost 0 bases, leaving 9 bases of the junction unmatched. Germline loops: CDR1 SGHRS, CDR2 YFSETQ. The CDR3 spans 16 residues. CDR3 in DNA: TGCGCCAGCAGCTTGGGGACAGGGGCCGTCGTCGCTGAAGCTTTCTTT. Amino acid sequence: CASSLGTGAVVAEAFF.

This clonotype was seen a few times. The CDR3 region is CASREKAGELFF. In DNA, the CDR3 is TGTGCCAGCAGGGAAAAGGCGGGGGAGCTGTTTTTT. This chain links TRBV19 with TRBJ2-2, with D possibly TRBD1 on 5 matching bases. Germline V gives CDR1 LNHDA, CDR2 SQIVND (reference sequence). The CDR3 is 12 amino acids. V lost 9 bases to trimming and J lost 8 bases, with 13 bases between them. The whole variable domain, remainder taken from reference TRBV19 and TRBJ2-2, is DGGITQSPKYLFRKEGQNVTLSCEQNLNHDAMYWYRQDPGQGLRLIYYSQIVNDFQKGDIAEGYSVSREKKESFPLTVTSAQKNPTAFYLCASREKAGELFFGEGSRLTVL.

This chain joins TRBV28 and TRBJ2-1; 7 bases are shared with TRBD2. The germline gives CDR1 MDHEN, CDR2 SYDVKM. The CDR3 is made up of 14 amino acids. Losses at the gene ends were 9 bases for V and 1 base for J; bases not matched to a gene: 6. The CDR3 loop is CASNGGSSYNEQFF. The CDR3 DNA is TGTGCCAGTAACGGGGGGTCGTCCTACAATGAGCAGTTCTTC.

This clonotype was recorded many times. The V call is TRBV10-1, the J call TRBJ2-7; D might be TRBD2 (6 bases). Germline CDR1 and CDR2: WNHNN and SYGVQD (reference sequence). The ends were cut back, 0 bases at V and 3 bases at J, with 12 bases in the middle. CDR3 length: 15 residues. DNA for the CDR3: TGCGCCAGCAGTGAGTCGAGCGGGTTAGGCTACGAGCAGTACTTC. It yields the protein CASSESSGLGYEQYF.

This clonotype was found many times. The chain employs TRBV3-1 and TRBJ2-3; the D is unclear. The germline gives CDR1 LGHDT, CDR2 YNNKEL (reference sequence). The CDR3 sequence is 15 residues long. With 8 bases removed from V and 1 base from J, the gap between germline ends came to 16 bases. The CDR3 spells CASWDPRGGTDTQYF. CDR3 sequence (DNA): TGTGCCAGCTGGGATCCCAGAGGAGGCACAGATACGCAGTATTTT.